Below are 20 T cell receptor beta chains sequenced from a single sample in a study of control samples from healthy donors and cancer patients. Clones were read by immunoSEQ multiplex PCR, and TCRdb kept only the in-frame ones, dropping some. This sample has around 250,000 clones, with about 80% found just once. Input material: PBMCs. These TCRs come from a woman in her fifties or sixties with lung cancer.

V is TRBV24-1 and J is TRBJ2-2; D may be TRBD1 (6 bases). Germline-derived CDR1 and CDR2 are KGHDR and SFDVKD. The CDR3 spans 16 residues. Trimming cost V 9 bases and J 0 bases, with 16 bases left between them. The CDR3 nucleotides read TGTGCCACCGAAAGGACAGATTATACGAACACCGGGGAGCTGTTTTTT. Amino acids: CATERTDYTNTGELFF.

This clone occurred once. This chain links TRBV28 with TRBJ2-7; 8 positions match TRBD1. The CDR3 contains 14 residues. Trimming removed 5 bases from V and 3 bases from J; junction bases left unmatched: 6. From germline, CDR1 is MDHEN and CDR2 SYDVKM. The CDR3 loop is CASSRTGSLYEQYF. The CDR3 DNA reads TGTGCCAGCAGTCGGACAGGGTCTCTCTACGAGCAGTACTTC.

The genes are TRBV19 and TRBJ1-4, with D hard to call. Germline lookup yields CDR1 LNHDA and CDR2 SQIVND (reference sequence). This CDR3 is built from 12 residues. V was cut by 6 bases and J by 2 bases, with 4 bases left in between. CDR3 in amino acids: CASSDTNEKLFF. CDR3 bases: TGTGCCAGTAGCGACACTAATGAAAAACTGTTTTTT.

This clone was seen a handful of times. The chain has TRBV19 and TRBJ2-3; the match to TRBD2 covers 10 bases. This CDR3 is built from 17 residues. Germline V gene data show CDR1 as LNHDA and CDR2 as SQIVND (reference sequence). J gave up 1 base and V 3 bases, and 7 bases lay outside the gene matches. The CDR3 is CASSMTRGLAGTDTQYF. In nucleotides, the CDR3 is TGTGCCAGTAGTATGACCCGCGGACTAGCGGGCACAGATACGCAGTATTTT.

This clone was counted a single time. CDR3 bases: TGTGCCAGCAGCCCTATCGGGACAGGGGAAAGAAAACTGTTTTTT. Residues: CASSPIGTGERKLFF. V usage is TRBV16 and J usage is TRBJ1-4; 10 bases agree with TRBD1. The V and J ends lost 4 bases and 10 bases, in that order; junction bases with no gene match: 9. Germline CDR1 is KGHSY and CDR2 is FQNENV. The length of the CDR3 is 15 residues. The full variable domain, with the rest looked up from reference TRBV16 and TRBJ1-4, is GEEVAQTPKHLVRGEGQKAKLYCAPIKGHSYVFWYQQVLKNEFKFLISFQNENVFDETGMPKERFSAKCLPNSPCSLEIQATKLEDSAVYFCASSPIGTGERKLFFGSGTQLSVL.

J is TRBJ1-5 and V is TRBV18; D uncertain. This CDR3 is 15 amino acids long. V lost 4 bases to trimming and J lost 4 bases, with 14 bases between them. Germline V gives CDR1 KGHSH, CDR2 LQKENI. CDR3 sequence: CASSLGSGSNQPQHF. As DNA, the CDR3 is TGTGCCAGCTCACTAGGAAGTGGTAGTAATCAGCCCCAGCATTTT.

The chain is built from TRBV6-1 and TRBJ1-5; weak D call: TRBD1 (5 bases). The germline gives CDR1 MNHNS, CDR2 SASEGT. The germline V and J ends were trimmed by 4 bases and 4 bases, with 17 bases remaining between them. The CDR3 consists of 16 residues. The DNA of the CDR3 is TGTGCCAGCAGTGCATTCCGGGGCCGGACTAATCAGCCCCAGCATTTT. Its translation: CASSAFRGRTNQPQHF.

The chain combines TRBV10-3 with TRBJ2-6; D remains unclear. Per the germline V gene, CDR1 is ENHRY and CDR2 is SYGVKD. CDR3 length: 16 amino acids. Trimming cost V 11 bases and J 4 bases, with 21 bases left between them. CDR3 DNA: TGTGCCGCAGGCGACACGACAAAGGCAGGGGCCAACGTCCTGACTTTC. The encoded protein is CAAGDTTKAGANVLTF.

The V call is TRBV10-3, the J call TRBJ2-7; D might be TRBD2 (6 bases). In germline, CDR1 is ENHRY, CDR2 SYGVKD. Trimming shortened V by 6 bases and J by 3 bases, and 6 bases separated the two germline ends. The CDR3 length is 11 residues. The CDR3, as DNA: TGTGCCATCAGCGGGGGCTACGAGCAGTACTTC. It encodes CAISGGYEQYF.

This sequence joins TRBV11-2 and TRBJ1-3; D may be TRBD1 (6 bases). Trimming cost V 1 base and J 1 base, with 14 bases left between them. Germline-derived CDR1 and CDR2 are SGHAT and FQNNGV. The CDR3 spans 17 residues. CDR3 protein: CASSLVGGLQSGNTIYF. CDR3 coding DNA: TGTGCCAGCAGCTTAGTTGGGGGCCTCCAATCTGGAAACACCATATATTTT. Looking up the rest from reference TRBV11-2 and TRBJ1-3 gives the full variable domain: EAGVAQSPRYKIIEKRQSVAFWCNPISGHATLYWYQQILGQGPKLLIQFQNNGVVDDSQLPKDRFSAERLKGVDSTLKIQPAKLEDSAVYLCASSLVGGLQSGNTIYFGEGSWLTVV.

The chain couples TRBV5-4 to TRBJ2-3; tentatively, D is TRBD1 (6 bases). The CDR3 loop spans 16 amino acids. CDR1 is SGHNT and CDR2 is YYREEE in the germline V gene (reference sequence). Trimming removed 2 bases from V and 6 bases from J, with 19 bases in between. CDR3 region: CASSLDPQGGRDTQYF. The CDR3 DNA reads TGTGCCAGCAGCTTAGACCCACAGGGTGGCAGGGATACGCAGTATTTT.

V and J are TRBV19 and TRBJ1-2; D uncertain. V lost 3 bases and J 0 bases, leaving 14 bases between the germline ends. Germline-derived CDR1 and CDR2 are LNHDA and SQIVND (reference sequence). The CDR3 sequence is 16 residues long. In nucleotides, the CDR3 is TGTGCCAGTAGTATGAAGAAAGGGCACACTAACTATGGCTACACCTTC. Protein: CASSMKKGHTNYGYTF. Using reference TRBV19 and TRBJ1-2 for the parts outside the CDR3, the full variable domain is DGGITQSPKYLFRKEGQNVTLSCEQNLNHDAMYWYRQDPGQGLRLIYYSQIVNDFQKGDIAEGYSVSREKKESFPLTVTSAQKNPTAFYLCASSMKKGHTNYGYTFGSGTRLTVV.

CDR3 sequence reads: CASSQPGQPQHF. CDR3 nucleotide sequence: TGCGCCAGCAGCCAACCTGGTCAGCCCCAGCATTTT. The V and J genes are TRBV4-1 and TRBJ1-5; no clear D. Trimming removed 2 bases at V and 6 bases at J, with 5 bases between. The CDR3 contains 12 residues. The V gene's germline CDR1 is MGHRA and CDR2 YSYEKL.

The chain carries TRBV6-1 and TRBJ1-2, with D unclear. This CDR3 is built from 12 residues. In germline, CDR1 is MNHNS, CDR2 SASEGT. Trimming pared 1 base from V and 3 bases from J, leaving 3 bases between. CDR3 coding DNA: TGTGCCAGCAGTGAAGGGTACTATGGCTACACCTTC. Translation gives CASSEGYYGYTF.

The chain combines TRBV9 with TRBJ1-1; tentative D call: TRBD1 (5 bases). The CDR3 runs 15 residues. Germline CDR1 SGDLS, CDR2 YYNGEE. V lost 4 bases, J lost 5 bases, and 18 bases lay in between. The CDR3, as DNA: TGTGCCAGCAGCACCCTAGGGCAGGGAAGTACTGAAGCTTTCTTT. Residues: CASSTLGQGSTEAFF.

The gene calls are TRBV10-2 and TRBJ1-2, with D possibly being TRBD1 (5 bases). The CDR3 extends over 14 amino acids. Germline values: CDR1 WSHSY, CDR2 SAAADI. V lost 0 bases and J 7 bases, leaving 12 bases between the germline ends. CDR3 amino acids: CASSESVGRGGYTF. CDR3 in DNA: TGCGCCAGCAGTGAGTCCGTTGGAAGGGGTGGCTACACCTTC.

To note about this clone: The sample has other DNA sequences that encode this CDR3 too. The chain combines TRBV5-1 with TRBJ2-3; 7 bases map to TRBD1. CDR3 size: 14 residues. Germline V gene data show CDR1 as SGHRS and CDR2 as YFSETQ. Losses at the gene ends were 3 bases for V and 3 bases for J; bases not matched to a gene: 4. CDR3 in DNA: TGCGCCAGCAGCTGGCAGGGGGATACAGATACGCAGTATTTT. Protein product: CASSWQGDTDTQYF.

CDR3 sequence (DNA): TGTGCCAGCAGCTGGAACGCCATGGGAGCTTTCTTT. This encodes CASSWNAMGAFF. The chain recombines TRBV5-4 with TRBJ1-1; D not certain. Germline V gene lookup returns CDR1 SGHNT and CDR2 YYREEE (reference sequence). The CDR3 loop spans 12 amino acids. Deletions cut 3 bases from V and 10 bases from J, with 13 bases between.

This sequence joins TRBV2 and TRBJ2-3, with 13 bases aligning to TRBD2. After removal of 7 bases from V and 6 bases from J, the junction contained 7 bases not matched to a gene. Germline CDR1 SNHLY, CDR2 FYNNEI. The CDR3 has 15 amino acids. CDR3 loop: CASMTSGGITDTQYF. The CDR3 DNA sequence: TGTGCCAGCATGACTAGCGGGGGGATTACCGATACGCAGTATTTT.

The genes are TRBV9 and TRBJ2-1; 14 bases are a match to TRBD2. Looked up from germline, CDR1 is SGDLS and CDR2 is YYNGEE. This CDR3 comprises 17 residues. J lost 7 bases, V lost 0 bases, and 6 bases had no gene match. CDR3 sequence reads: CASSVVGTSGSGNEQFF. The CDR3 DNA follows: TGTGCCAGCAGCGTAGTCGGGACTAGCGGGAGTGGGAATGAGCAGTTCTTC.